Below are 14 T cell receptor beta chains sequenced from a single sample in a study of CD8+ T cells in alopecia areata. Extraction of RNA preceded its reverse transcription into cDNA, which served as the sequencing template. TCRdb keeps only in-frame clones here, not all; method: immunoSEQ multiplex PCR. The sample records 150,000 to 200,000 clones, 50% to 70% being singletons. Treatment reported: oral pan-JAK inhibitor, 5-10 mg twice daily. The starting material was CD4+ T cells sorted from blood, obtained around week 50, from a patient treated with tofacitinib. These receptors all come from a human donor with alopecia areata.

CDR3 sequence reads: CASSMMTGFYEQYF. CDR3 in DNA: TGTGCCAGCAGTATGATGACAGGGTTCTACGAGCAGTACTTC. This chain joins TRBV5-6 and TRBJ2-7, with TRBD1 identical over 7 bases. The germline V gene encodes CDR1 SGHDT and CDR2 YYEEEE. V lost 5 bases and J lost 3; bases outside the gene matches: 8. There are 14 residues in the CDR3.

The rearrangement links TRBV25-1 to TRBJ1-1, with D perhaps matching TRBD1 (5 bases). Germline CDR1 MGHDK, CDR2 SYGVNS. The CDR3 has 14 amino acids. Trimming cost V 3 bases and J 9 bases, with 17 bases left between them. Here the CDR3 DNA reads TGTGCCAGCAGTGATGCGTGGGGCCGCTCCAAAGCTTTCTTT. Translation gives CASSDAWGRSKAFF. Full variable domain (outside the CDR3, taken from reference TRBV25-1 and TRBJ1-1): EADIYQTPRYLVIGTGKKITLECSQTMGHDKMYWYQQDPGMELHLIHYSYGVNSTEKGDLSSESTVSRIRTEHFPLTLESARPSHTSQYLCASSDAWGRSKAFFGQGTRLTVV.

Only one count was recorded for this clone. The gene calls are TRBV7-9 and TRBJ2-3; D may be TRBD1 or TRBD2 (5 bases each). The germline V gene encodes CDR1 SEHNR and CDR2 FQNEAQ (reference sequence). The CDR3 totals 15 residues. V lost 5 bases, J lost 1 base, and 13 bases lay in between. CDR3 residues: CASSTGVGGTDTQYF. The CDR3 DNA reads TGTGCCAGCAGCACCGGAGTGGGGGGCACAGATACGCAGTATTTT.

The CDR3 nucleotides read TGTGCCTGGAGTCAGAGGACCGCCAAAAACATTCAGTACTTC. It encodes CAWSQRTAKNIQYF. The chain is built from TRBV30 and TRBJ2-4; no definite D call. Germline V gene lookup returns CDR1 GTSNPN and CDR2 SVGIG (reference sequence). Trimming removed 2 bases at V and 1 base at J, with 9 bases between. This CDR3 is 14 amino acids long.

A few counts support this clone. The chain recombines TRBV19 with TRBJ2-3; 8 bases match TRBD1. CDR1 LNHDA and CDR2 SQIVND come from the germline V gene (reference sequence). This CDR3 region has 12 residues. The trim removed 5 bases at V and 12 bases at J, leaving 7 bases unmatched. The CDR3 here is CASSDRDRNQYF. The CDR3 coding sequence is TGTGCCAGTAGTGACCGGGACAGGAATCAGTATTTT.

This sequence joins TRBV2 and TRBJ1-2; 11 bases map to TRBD1. Germline V lookup: CDR1 SNHLY, CDR2 FYNNEI. The CDR3 is made up of 14 amino acids. V was pared by 3 bases and J by 8 bases, with 5 bases of the junction left unmatched. CDR3: CASSEDRGPDGYTF. DNA of the CDR3: TGTGCCAGCAGTGAGGACAGGGGGCCTGACGGCTACACCTTC.

The chain links TRBV29-1 to TRBJ2-3; a possible D gene is TRBD1 (6 bases). With 1 base removed from V and 2 bases from J, the gap between germline ends came to 7 bases. The CDR3 extends over 13 amino acids. CDR1 is SQVTM, CDR2 ANQGSEA, per germline. The CDR3 sequence: CSVEGTVTDTQYF. The CDR3, as DNA: TGCAGCGTTGAAGGGACAGTCACAGATACGCAGTATTTT.

The chain employs TRBV5-1 and TRBJ2-3; D is ambiguous. The CDR3 has 13 amino acids. With 1 base removed from V and 6 bases from J, the gap between germline ends came to 9 bases. In germline, CDR1 is SGHRS, CDR2 YFSETQ. CDR3 protein: CASSLIVRDTQYF. CDR3 bases: TGCGCCAGCAGCTTGATTGTCAGGGATACGCAGTATTTT.

The chain links TRBV7-8 to TRBJ2-1; D tentatively fits TRBD1 or TRBD2 (5 bases each). CDR1 and CDR2 (germline): SGHVS, FQNEAQ. The germline V and J ends were trimmed by 5 bases and 6 bases, with 14 bases remaining between them. This CDR3 spans 14 amino acids. CDR3 coding DNA: TGTGCCAGCAGCAGAGGGGCGGGTATCAATGAGCAGTTCTTC. Protein: CASSRGAGINEQFF.

Only a few counts were recorded for this clone. The V gene is TRBV5-6, the J gene TRBJ1-6, with 9 bases lining up with TRBD1. The CDR3 loop spans 14 amino acids. After removal of 0 bases from V and 11 bases from J, the junction contained 3 bases not matched to a gene. The germline gives CDR1 SGHDT, CDR2 YYEEEE. In DNA form, the CDR3 reads TGTGCCAGCAGCTTGGGGGACAGGGTGACACCCCTCCACTTT. Its protein is CASSLGDRVTPLHF.

This chain uses TRBV7-2 with TRBJ2-3, with 12 bases lining up with TRBD2. CDR1 and CDR2 from the germline V gene are SGHTA and FQGNSA. The CDR3 length is 15 residues. Trimming at V came to 1 base and at J to 8 bases, leaving 4 bases not matched to a gene. The CDR3 here is CASSLELAGGSTQYF. The DNA for the CDR3 is TGTGCCAGCAGCTTAGAACTAGCGGGGGGCAGTACGCAGTATTTT.

V usage is TRBV28 and J usage is TRBJ2-7; D gene ambiguous. V was clipped by 5 bases and J by 3 bases, with 5 bases between them. There are 11 residues in the CDR3. The germline V gene has CDR1 MDHEN and CDR2 SYDVKM. CDR3 protein: CASSQDYEQYF. The CDR3 DNA follows: TGTGCCAGCAGTCAGGACTACGAGCAGTACTTC.

V is TRBV29-1 and J is TRBJ1-1, with unresolved D. Trimming removed 6 bases from V and 0 bases from J, with 20 bases in between. CDR1 is SQVTM and CDR2 is ANQGSEA in the germline V gene. CDR3 length: 16 amino acids. This chain's CDR3 is CSVGLGGPRMNTEAFF. Here the CDR3 DNA reads TGCAGCGTCGGATTGGGCGGTCCTCGGATGAACACTGAAGCTTTCTTT.

This clone was observed once. The chain employs TRBV4-1 and TRBJ2-5; D possibly corresponds to TRBD1 (5 bases). The V end was cut by 6 bases, the J end by 5 bases, with 22 bases between. The germline CDR1 and CDR2 sequences are MGHRA and YSYEKL. The CDR3 totals 16 residues. The CDR3 reads CASRKGNPNYPETQYF. The CDR3 bases are TGCGCCAGCAGAAAGGGGAATCCGAACTACCCGGAGACCCAGTACTTC.